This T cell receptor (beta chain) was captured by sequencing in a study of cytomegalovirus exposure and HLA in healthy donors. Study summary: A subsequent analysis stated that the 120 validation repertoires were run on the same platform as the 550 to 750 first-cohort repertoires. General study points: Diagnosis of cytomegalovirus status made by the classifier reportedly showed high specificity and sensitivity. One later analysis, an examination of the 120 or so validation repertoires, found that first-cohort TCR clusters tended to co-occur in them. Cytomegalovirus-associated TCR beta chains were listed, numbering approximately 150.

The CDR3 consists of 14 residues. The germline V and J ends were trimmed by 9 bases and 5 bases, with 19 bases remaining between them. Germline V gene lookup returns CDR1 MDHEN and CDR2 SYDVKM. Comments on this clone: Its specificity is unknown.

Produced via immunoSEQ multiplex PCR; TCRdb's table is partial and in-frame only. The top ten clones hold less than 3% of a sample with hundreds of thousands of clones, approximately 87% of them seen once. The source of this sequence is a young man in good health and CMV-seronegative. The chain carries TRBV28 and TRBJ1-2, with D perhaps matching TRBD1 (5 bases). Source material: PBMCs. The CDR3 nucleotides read TGTGCCAGTCTTGAAGGCGGCAGGGTATATGGCTACACCTTC. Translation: CASLEGGRVYGYTF.